This TCR beta chain was profiled in a study of monozygotic twins with inflammatory bowel disease. In regard to this clonotype: The target antigen is unknown.

The authors used 3500 ng of total RNA per TCR library. TCRdb reprocessed the 5' RACE reads; each CDR3 protein has one entry and no DNA is given. This specimen shows about 150,000 distinct CDR3 sequences; the ten leading clones hold roughly 1.2%. CDR3 length equals 13 residues. Germline loops: CDR1 MNHNY, CDR2 SVGAGI (reference sequence). Study-wide points: Repertoire similarity did not separate concordant from discordant twins, possibly from limited power. Patient-specific immunosuppressive treatments may have made repertoires more variable.

Sequenced input: blood. The TCR comes from a human donor with ulcerative colitis or Crohn's disease, or a healthy co-twin of an affected twin (not recorded which). J is TRBJ2-1 and V is TRBV6-6; the D call from TCRdb, TRBD2, cannot be confirmed without DNA. CDR3 protein: CATAGLSYNEQFF.